The 10 T cell receptor beta chains in this list originate from one sample, sequenced in a study of T cells in women clearing cervical HPV infection. TCRdb keeps only in-frame clones here, not all; method: immunoSEQ multiplex PCR. This sample's table reports around 21,000 clones. The sequenced material came from blood buffy coat. The receptors stem from a woman aged 18 to 69 with a cervical HPV16 infection that either progressed to CIN3+ or cleared (not recorded which).

The CDR3: CASSKGQETGELFF. The sequenced part of the CDR3 DNA is TGTGCCAGTAGCAAGGGGCAGGAGACCGGGGAG. This chain uses TRBV19 with TRBJ2-2; tentatively, D is TRBD1 (5 bases). Read data end 3 residues before the CDR3 end; the end is taken from the germline J gene. CDR3 length: 14 amino acids. The V end lost 6 bases, the J end lost 5 bases, and 13 bases lay between the germline ends. Germline assignment: CDR1 LNHDA and CDR2 SQIVND (reference sequence).

As concerns this clone: The read ends 3 residues shy of where the CDR3 ends; the end is completed using the germline J gene. This chain connects TRBV2 to TRBJ2-4; D not certain. CDR3 length: 10 amino acids. Germline-derived CDR1 and CDR2 are SNHLY and FYNNEI. Incomplete CDR3 DNA: TGTGCCAGCAGTATAAGGATT. Translation: CASSIRI. The CDR3 in full is CASSIRIQYF.

A remark on this clone: The read terminates 3 residues before the CDR3 end, so the remaining end is supplied by the germline J gene. V is TRBV28 and J is TRBJ1-2, with D perhaps TRBD1 (5 bases). Trimming shortened V by 3 bases and J by 7 bases, and 12 bases separated the two germline ends. The germline V gene encodes CDR1 MDHEN and CDR2 SYDVKM. This CDR3 region has 13 residues. CDR3 DNA (partial): TGTGCCAGCAGTTTGGATACCAGGGCTGGC. Translated, it gives CASSLDTRAG. In full, the CDR3 reads CASSLDTRAGYTF.

The part of the CDR3 DNA that was read is TGTGCCAGCAGTCGGTGGTGGCACTATAACACTGAA. Amino acid sequence: CASSRWWHYNTE. The whole CDR3 sequence reads CASSRWWHYNTEAFF. The rearrangement uses TRBV2 and TRBJ1-1, with D unresolved. The sequenced fragment ends 3 residues before the CDR3 boundary, so the rest is inferred from the germline J gene. The CDR3 covers 15 residues. CDR1 is SNHLY and CDR2 is FYNNEI in the germline V gene. The V and J ends lost 5 bases and 2 bases respectively, with 15 bases between them.

In the case of this clone: Read coverage stops 3 residues before the CDR3 terminus; the germline J gene supplies the remainder. The genes are TRBV19 and TRBJ2-1; TRBD2 aligns across 12 bases. CDR1 and CDR2 from the germline V gene are LNHDA and SQIVND (reference sequence). Losses at the gene ends were 5 bases for V and 7 bases for J; bases not matched to a gene: 6. The CDR3 consists of 15 residues. The DNA read from the CDR3 is TGTGCCAGTAGTTTCCAGACTAGCGGGAGTAATGAG. Protein sequence: CASSFQTSGSNE. The complete CDR3 sequence is CASSFQTSGSNEQFF.

For this clone: The read gets to within 3 residues of the CDR3 end, and the germline J gene fills in the rest. The genes are TRBV2 and TRBJ2-2; 10 bases agree with TRBD2. This CDR3 has 18 amino acids. Looked up from germline, CDR1 is SNHLY and CDR2 is FYNNEI. V lost 5 bases and J lost 5; bases outside the gene matches: 14. CDR3 amino acids: CASSPSGSSHTATGELFF. The part of the CDR3 DNA that was read is TGTGCCAGCAGTCCTAGCGGGAGTTCCCACACTGCAACCGGGGAG. Drawing the rest from reference TRBV2 and TRBJ2-2, the complete variable domain is EPEVTQTPSHQVTQMGQEVILRCVPISNHLYFYWYRQILGQKVEFLVSFYNNEISEKSEIFDDQFSVERPDGSNFTLKIRSTKLEDSAMYFCASSPSGSSHTATGELFFGEGSRLTVL.

Turning to this clone: The read gets to within 3 residues of the CDR3 end, and the germline J gene fills in the rest. The V and J genes are TRBV9 and TRBJ2-1; 7 nucleotides align to TRBD1. Germline-derived CDR1 and CDR2 are SGDLS and YYNGEE. Germline trimming cut 3 bases from V and 7 bases from J; bases unmatched to any gene: 4. The CDR3 is made up of 13 amino acids. The CDR3 is CASSEGTDNEQFF. The sequenced part of the CDR3 DNA is TGTGCCAGCAGCGAGGGGACAGATAATGAG. The full variable domain, completed using reference TRBV9 and TRBJ2-1, is DSGVTQTPKHLITATGQRVTLRCSPRSGDLSVYWYQQSLDQGLQFLIQYYNGEERAKGNILERFSAQQFPDLHSELNLSSLELGDSALYFCASSEGTDNEQFFGPGTRLTVL.

Note on this clone: The read stops 3 residues short of the end of the CDR3; the missing end is completed from the germline J gene. The V gene is TRBV20-1, the J gene TRBJ2-1, with 9 nucleotides matching TRBD1. CDR1 is DFQATT and CDR2 is SNEGSKA in the germline V gene (reference sequence). CDR3 size: 13 residues. Trimming cost V 6 bases and J 9 bases; bases outside gene matches: 9. Partial CDR3 DNA: TGCAGTGCAAACTACAGGGGGCAGAGTGAG. Protein sequence: CSANYRGQSE. The full CDR3 is CSANYRGQSEQFF.

A remark on this clone: The CDR3 end lies 3 residues beyond the end of the read and is filled in from the germline J gene. V is TRBV28 and J is TRBJ2-7; D ambiguous. The germline V gene encodes CDR1 MDHEN and CDR2 SYDVKM. There are 14 residues in the CDR3. V was clipped by 3 bases and J by 4 bases, with 13 bases between them. CDR3 DNA, as far as it was read: TGTGCCAGCAGTTTCAGAACAGCCTTTTACGAG. It yields the protein CASSFRTAFYE. The whole CDR3 protein reads CASSFRTAFYEQYF.

About this clone itself: The CDR3 end is not reached by the read, which stops 3 residues before it; the germline J gene fills it in. The chain joins TRBV7-9 to TRBJ2-7; TRBD1 might be the D (6 bases). This CDR3 has 13 amino acids. Germline values: CDR1 SEHNR, CDR2 FQNEAQ (reference sequence). V gave up 5 bases and J gave up 1 base, with 9 bases separating them. The CDR3 protein is CASSHRESYEQYF. CDR3 bases read: TGTGCCAGCAGCCACAGGGAGTCCTACGAG.